This entry features one T cell receptor beta chain sequence. No antigen is known for it. Germline CDR1 and CDR2: SEHNR and FQNEAQ (reference sequence). Trimming shortened V by 1 base and J by 0 bases, and 5 bases separated the two germline ends. The CDR3 is made up of 14 amino acids. These data originate in a study of early T cells in non-severe SARS-CoV-2 infection. Study-wide background: The sequenced material was bulk RNA from unsorted whole blood, and its chains were unpaired. Study observations and caveats: VDJdb-based annotation leaned toward anti-spike CD8 responses and missed private and CD4 specificities.

Attachment of unique molecular identifiers to individual cDNA molecules was performed. TCRdb reanalysed the 5' RACE reads using MiXCR and keeps one entry per CDR3 protein. Of fewer than 30,000 distinct CDR3 sequences in the sample, less than 6.5% were seen once. The sequence derives from an adult who was a healthcare worker with PCR-confirmed SARS-CoV-2 infection or an uninfected control (not recorded which). The sequenced sample consisted of whole blood. The genes are TRBV7-9 and TRBJ2-3, with D tentatively TRBD1 (5 bases). CDR3 sequence: CASSLEGSTDTQYF. The DNA of the CDR3 is TGTGCCAGCAGCTTAGAGGGGAGCACAGATACGCAGTATTTT.